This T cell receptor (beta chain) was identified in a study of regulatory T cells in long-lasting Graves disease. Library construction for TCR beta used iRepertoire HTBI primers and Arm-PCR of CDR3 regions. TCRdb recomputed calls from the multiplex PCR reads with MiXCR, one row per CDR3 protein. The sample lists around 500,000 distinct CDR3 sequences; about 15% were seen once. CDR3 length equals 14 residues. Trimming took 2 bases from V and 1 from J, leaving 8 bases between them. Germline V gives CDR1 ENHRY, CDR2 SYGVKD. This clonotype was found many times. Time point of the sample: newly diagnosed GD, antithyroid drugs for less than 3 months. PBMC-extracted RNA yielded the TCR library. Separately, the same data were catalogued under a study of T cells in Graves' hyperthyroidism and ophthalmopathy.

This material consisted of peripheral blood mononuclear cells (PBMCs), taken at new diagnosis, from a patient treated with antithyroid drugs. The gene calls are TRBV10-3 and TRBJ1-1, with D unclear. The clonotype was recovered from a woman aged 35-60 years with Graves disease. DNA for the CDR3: TGTGCCATCAGTGAGGGCCTCCCGAACACTGAAGCTTTCTTT. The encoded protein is CAISEGLPNTEAFF.